This is a list of T cell receptor beta chains from one sample in a study of CD8 T cells in Susac syndrome. TCRdb redid the calling of the immunoSEQ multiplex PCR reads with MiXCR, one entry per CDR3 protein. The table includes some 450,000 distinct CDR3 sequences, around 85% detected once. Input material: CD8+ T cells from PBMCs. The receptor set was obtained from a human donor with multiple sclerosis. Each CDR3 is given with its conserved first and last residue. Fields, in order: J gene, V gene, D gene, clone size, CDR3 DNA, CDR3 protein. The D gene is left open where the match is weak. The size of a clone is reported for some rows only, either as once, few or many, or as a class for expanded clones.

J: TRBJ2-7
V: TRBV15
D: -
size: -
DNA: TGTGCCACCAGCAGAGAGCGGGTAGACTACGAGCAGTACTTC
CDR3: CATSRERVDYEQYF

J: TRBJ2-7
V: TRBV27
D: -
size: -
DNA: TGTGCCAGCAGTGGACAGCCGCTATACTACGAGCAGTACTTC
CDR3: CASSGQPLYYEQYF

J: TRBJ1-6
V: TRBV20-1
D: -
size: -
DNA: TGCAGTGCTAGAGATCACCCAGGGAATAATTCACCCCTCCACTTT
CDR3: CSARDHPGNNSPLHF

J: TRBJ1-3
V: TRBV4-2
D: -
size: few
DNA: TGTGCCAGCAGCCAAGCAGGCGGAAACACCATATATTTT
CDR3: CASSQAGGNTIYF

J: TRBJ1-1
V: TRBV30
D: -
size: -
DNA: TGTGCCTGGAGTGGCGGTGTAGGAAACACTGAAGCTTTCTTT
CDR3: CAWSGGVGNTEAFF

J: TRBJ1-1
V: TRBV2
D: -
size: -
DNA: TGTGCCAGCAGACAGGGACACACTGAAGCTTTCTTT
CDR3: CASRQGHTEAFF

J: TRBJ2-7
V: TRBV20-1
D: -
size: -
DNA: TGCAGTGCGCGGGGACAGCGCTCCTACGAGCAGTACTTC
CDR3: CSARGQRSYEQYF

J: TRBJ2-7
V: TRBV5-1
D: -
size: -
DNA: TGCGCCAGCAGCCCGGAGCTTGGGGTCGAGCAGTACTTC
CDR3: CASSPELGVEQYF

J: TRBJ2-3
V: TRBV15
D: -
size: -
DNA: TGTGCCACCAACCTGGGGTCTATCCTAGGGGGAGATACGCAGTATTTT
CDR3: CATNLGSILGGDTQYF

J: TRBJ1-2
V: TRBV7-9
D: -
size: -
DNA: TGTGCCAGCAGCTTAGCGCCTGGCAGGGAGCATGGCTACACCTTC
CDR3: CASSLAPGREHGYTF

J: TRBJ2-7
V: TRBV21-1
D: -
size: -
DNA: TGTGCCAGCAGCTTCCGGAGAACGACACTCGAGCAGTACTTC
CDR3: CASSFRRTTLEQYF

J: TRBJ2-1
V: TRBV6-1
D: -
size: -
DNA: TGTGCCAGCAGGAGGTGGGGGACCCTAATGGACAATGAGCAGTTCTTC
CDR3: CASRRWGTLMDNEQFF

J: TRBJ2-7
V: TRBV10-2
D: -
size: -
DNA: TGCGCCAGCAGTGATGCCGGGCCCAACTCCTACGAGCAGTACTTC
CDR3: CASSDAGPNSYEQYF

J: TRBJ2-7
V: TRBV29-1
D: -
size: once
DNA: TGCAGCGTTGGGGGCAGCCAAAGCTCCTACGAGCAGTACTTC
CDR3: CSVGGSQSSYEQYF

J: TRBJ1-2
V: TRBV2
D: -
size: once
DNA: TGTGCCAGCAGTGAGTTAGGTAATCCCAGCTATGGCTACACCTTC
CDR3: CASSELGNPSYGYTF

J: TRBJ2-1
V: TRBV5-1
D: TRBD2
size: -
DNA: TGCGCCAGCACCAGTGGTCAAGCGGGAGATTTCTCCTACAATGAGCAGTTCTTC
CDR3: CASTSGQAGDFSYNEQFF

J: TRBJ2-3
V: TRBV6-2/TRBV6-3
D: -
size: -
DNA: TGTGCCAGCAGTTACGGAGGTGATACAGATACGCAGTATTTT
CDR3: CASSYGGDTDTQYF

J: TRBJ2-3
V: TRBV5-4
D: TRBD2
size: -
DNA: TGTGCCAGCAGCCCCTCCCCTAGCGGGGGGGGCCTGGATACGCAGTATTTT
CDR3: CASSPSPSGGGLDTQYF

J: TRBJ1-2
V: TRBV30
D: -
size: once
DNA: TGTGCCTGGTCTCCGCGGGCCACCGAGCTCTATGGCTACACCTTC
CDR3: CAWSPRATELYGYTF

J: TRBJ1-1
V: TRBV9
D: -
size: -
DNA: TGTGCCAGCAGCGTATTAGGAGGGAGTATCGCTGAAGCTTTCTTT
CDR3: CASSVLGGSIAEAFF

J: TRBJ2-1
V: TRBV4-1
D: TRBD2
size: -
DNA: TGCGCCAGCAGCCCAGCGGGAAGCGGTGAGCAGTTCTTC
CDR3: CASSPAGSGEQFF

J: TRBJ2-1
V: TRBV24-1
D: TRBD1
size: -
DNA: TGTGCCACCAGTGATTTCTTAGGGGGCGATGAGCAGTTCTTC
CDR3: CATSDFLGGDEQFF

J: TRBJ1-4
V: TRBV19
D: -
size: -
DNA: TGTGCCAGTAGCGGGCCCTATGAAAAACTGTTTTTT
CDR3: CASSGPYEKLFF

J: TRBJ2-2
V: TRBV2
D: TRBD1
size: -
DNA: TGTGCCAGCAGTACGGGACAGGGTAGCCCCGGGGAGCTGTTTTTT
CDR3: CASSTGQGSPGELFF

J: TRBJ2-7
V: TRBV27
D: -
size: -
DNA: TGTGCCAGCAGTTTACCAGGAGGCAGGGAGCAGTACTTC
CDR3: CASSLPGGREQYF

J: TRBJ2-7
V: TRBV4-1
D: TRBD2
size: -
DNA: TGCGCCAGCAGCCAAGCAGTGACTAGCGGTACCTACGAGCAGTACTTC
CDR3: CASSQAVTSGTYEQYF

J: TRBJ2-2
V: TRBV4-2
D: -
size: -
DNA: TGTGCCAGCAGCCAAGATGGGCCACACACTACGAGCACCGGGGAGCTGTTTTTT
CDR3: CASSQDGPHTTSTGELFF

J: TRBJ1-2
V: TRBV18
D: -
size: -
DNA: TGTGCCAGCTCACCACCGGAGTTATGGATGAGAGGCTACACCTTC
CDR3: CASSPPELWMRGYTF